The 14 T cell receptor beta chains reported below all come from one sample, sequenced in a study of blood T cells in healthy people across ages. Primed by a sample-barcoded 5' primer and a J-beta primer mix, a second PCR proceeded for 7 to 11 cycles. In TCRdb, the 5' RACE reads were re-called with MiXCR into one record per CDR3 protein. The sample comprises hundreds of thousands of distinct CDR3 sequences, over 40% of which are singletons, and approximately 13% rests with the top ten. The sequenced material came from blood. These receptors originate from a woman of 80 years or more in good health.

Worth noting for this clonotype: This may be a read error: a much more frequent sequence differs by one nucleotide. The chain uses TRBV7-2 and TRBJ2-2; weak D call: TRBD2 (5 bases). Germline V CDR1 and CDR2: SGHTA, FQGNSA. The CDR3 sequence is 16 residues long. V lost 5 bases and J lost 7, with 20 bases in between. Here the CDR3 reads CASSPGLWFSDGELFF. CDR3 coding DNA: TGTGCCAGCAGCCCCGGACTCTGGTTCAGCGACGGGGAGCTGTTTTTT.

This clonotype has only a few counts. The chain uses TRBV7-9 and TRBJ2-7, with D perhaps matching TRBD1 (6 bases). V was pared by 0 bases and J by 2 bases, with 11 bases between. The CDR3 length is 15 residues. From germline, CDR1 is SEHNR and CDR2 FQNEAQ (reference sequence). The CDR3 sequence: CASSLAGRGAYEQYF. For the CDR3, the DNA is TGTGCCAGCAGCTTAGCTGGCAGGGGAGCCTACGAGCAGTACTTC.

This clonotype appeared many times. The gene calls are TRBV2 and TRBJ2-1, with TRBD2 as a possible D gene (5 bases). This CDR3 is built from 14 residues. Germline V lookup: CDR1 SNHLY, CDR2 FYNNEI. The ends were cut back, 7 bases at V and 4 bases at J, with 14 bases in the middle. Here the CDR3 DNA reads TGTGCCAGCACCACTCCCGGGGTATACAATGAGCAGTTCTTC. It codes for CASTTPGVYNEQFF.

About this clonotype itself: The DNA is left out, because the CDR3 cannot be placed on it with certainty; the CDR3 is given as TCRdb lists it. This chain uses TRBV6-5 with TRBJ1-1; no DNA check was done on the table's D call, TRBD1. Per germline, CDR1 MNHEY and CDR2 SVGAGI. The CDR3 length is 15 residues, termini included. CDR3: CASSTSGALVTEAFF.

On this clonotype: Since a much larger clone is just one base distant, this may be a read error. The chain couples TRBV9 to TRBJ2-7; 11 nucleotides match TRBD2. V lost 3 bases to trimming and J lost 7 bases; unmatched junction nucleotides: 9. The CDR3 totals 15 residues. CDR1 and CDR2 from the germline V gene are SGDLS and YYNGEE. The CDR3 is CASSATSGIPNEQYF. For the CDR3, the DNA is TGTGCCAGCAGCGCGACTAGCGGGATCCCCAATGAGCAGTACTTC.

The chain links TRBV7-2 to TRBJ2-7; tentatively, D is TRBD2 (6 bases). In germline, CDR1 is SGHTA, CDR2 FQGNSA. The CDR3 loop spans 14 amino acids. V dropped 7 bases and J dropped 0 bases, with 13 bases sitting between them. The CDR3 here is CASTSSSVSYEQYF. The CDR3 DNA reads as TGTGCCAGCACCTCGTCTAGCGTCTCCTACGAGCAGTACTTC.

The sample holds a few counts of this clonotype. The rearrangement uses TRBV5-1 and TRBJ1-2; D call uncertain. Germline V gene sequence: CDR1 SGHRS, CDR2 YFSETQ. CDR3 length: 15 amino acids. V was trimmed by 4 bases and J by 2 bases, leaving 15 bases between them. CDR3 DNA sequence: TGCGCCAGCAGCCCCGCGGGCGGGAAGAACTATGGCTACACCTTC. Residues: CASSPAGGKNYGYTF. The full variable domain, rest sourced from reference TRBV5-1 and TRBJ1-2, is KAGVTQTPRYLIKTRGQQVTLSCSPISGHRSVSWYQQTPGQGLQFLFEYFSETQRNKGNFPGRFSGRQFSNSRSEMNVSTLELGDSALYLCASSPAGGKNYGYTFGSGTRLTVV.

The table lists this clonotype with a few counts. This rearrangement joins TRBV3-1 to TRBJ2-2; tentatively, D is TRBD2 (5 bases). Germline CDR1 LGHDT, CDR2 YNNKEL (reference sequence). The CDR3 consists of 17 residues. The germline V and J ends were trimmed by 4 bases and 1 base, with 16 bases remaining between them. For the CDR3, the DNA is TGTGCCAGCAGCCCACACCACGGACTCGTGAACACCGGGGAGCTGTTTTTT. Residues: CASSPHHGLVNTGELFF.

This clonotype was recorded many times. CDR3 nucleotides: TGTGCCAGCATACTCGGGACGAAGCAGTTCTTC. Protein product: CASILGTKQFF. The V call is TRBV25-1, the J call TRBJ2-1, with D tentatively TRBD1 or TRBD2 (5 bases each). The CDR3 sequence is 11 residues long. The V gene's germline CDR1 is MGHDK and CDR2 SYGVNS. V lost 7 bases, J lost 11 bases, and 12 bases lay in between. Together with reference TRBV25-1 and TRBJ2-1, the CDR3 gives the full variable domain: EADIYQTPRYLVIGTGKKITLECSQTMGHDKMYWYQQDPGMELHLIHYSYGVNSTEKGDLSSESTVSRIRTEHFPLTLESARPSHTSQYLCASILGTKQFFGPGTRLTVL.

The CDR3 nucleotides read TGTGCCAGCAGTTTAAAGGGCGTGGCAGACCGCCGAGGAAAACTGTTTTTT. Translation: CASSLKGVADRRGKLFF. V and J are TRBV12-3 or TRBV12-4 and TRBJ1-4; D is ambiguous. This CDR3 contains 17 residues. The V and J ends lost 2 bases and 10 bases respectively, with 23 bases between them.

To note about this clonotype: This may stem from a read error, because a much larger clone lies one nucleotide away. The V and J genes are TRBV21-1 and TRBJ2-7; the table's TRBD1 call for D was not verified on the DNA. The J call may not be correct, given that the DNA end is closer to TRBJ2-5. TRBV21-1 is a pseudogene segment. The CDR3 is 11 amino acids. The DNA for the CDR3 is TGTGCCAGCCGGGAAATAGGGACCCAGTACTTC. Encoded protein: CASREIGTQYF.

The V gene is TRBV5-1, the J gene TRBJ1-2; D is unclear. The V end was cut by 4 bases, the J end by 5 bases, with 9 bases between. The germline gives CDR1 SGHRS, CDR2 YFSETQ. This CDR3 has 12 amino acids. CDR3 sequence reads: CASSPESYGYTF. The CDR3 nucleotides are TGCGCCAGCAGCCCGGAGTCGTATGGCTACACCTTC.

Ten or more counts support this clonotype. The J gene is TRBJ2-3, the V gene TRBV9; D possibly corresponds to TRBD2 (5 bases). Germline assignment: CDR1 SGDLS and CDR2 YYNGEE. The germline V and J ends were trimmed by 0 bases and 0 bases, with 11 bases remaining between them. The CDR3 runs 16 residues. The CDR3: CASSVGGAASTDTQYF. DNA of the CDR3: TGTGCCAGCAGCGTAGGTGGAGCGGCTAGCACAGATACGCAGTATTTT. The full variable domain, completed using reference TRBV9 and TRBJ2-3, is DSGVTQTPKHLITATGQRVTLRCSPRSGDLSVYWYQQSLDQGLQFLIQYYNGEERAKGNILERFSAQQFPDLHSELNLSSLELGDSALYFCASSVGGAASTDTQYFGPGTRLTVL.

This rearrangement joins TRBV21-1 to TRBJ2-4. TRBV21-1 is labeled a pseudogene. The CDR3 spans 17 residues. In DNA, the CDR3 is TGTGCCAGCAGCGAAGCGAATCTCGAGAAAGCCAAAAACATTCAGTACTTC. This gives the protein CASSEANLEKAKNIQYF.